This TCR beta chain was recorded in a study of T-cell reconstitution after alpha-beta-depleted transplantation in children. About this clonotype itself: Its target is unknown.

CDR1 and CDR2 from the germline V gene are DFQATT and SNEGSKA (reference sequence). V lost 5 bases and J lost 8, with 21 bases in between. There are 14 residues in the CDR3. Unique molecular identifiers were used to barcode this TCRbeta library. TCRdb reprocessed the PCR reads with MiXCR, giving one entry per CDR3 protein. The data contain 250,000 or so distinct CDR3 sequences, about 24% of them singletons. Study-wide points: The main origin of T-cell counts and diversity one year after transplant was newly produced T cells. From surviving recipient T cells and thymic progenitors came the high day-60 TCRbeta diversity observed in some patients. Two months or so post-transplant, alpha-beta T cells reportedly derived from several hundred expanded graft clones.

The chain employs TRBV20-1 and TRBJ1-2; possibly TRBD1 for D (6 bases). The specimen comprised PBMCs, mostly from graft donor cells, sampled 360 days after TCRalphabeta/CD19-depleted stem cell transplant. The sequence was obtained from a female patient aged 2-10 years who had a stem cell transplant for congenital amegakaryocytic thrombocytopenia, so the T cells may come from the graft donor. This chain's CDR3 is CSAPPFAGAGGYTF. In nucleotides, the CDR3 is TGCAGTGCTCCACCTTTTGCGGGGGCAGGAGGCTACACCTTC.